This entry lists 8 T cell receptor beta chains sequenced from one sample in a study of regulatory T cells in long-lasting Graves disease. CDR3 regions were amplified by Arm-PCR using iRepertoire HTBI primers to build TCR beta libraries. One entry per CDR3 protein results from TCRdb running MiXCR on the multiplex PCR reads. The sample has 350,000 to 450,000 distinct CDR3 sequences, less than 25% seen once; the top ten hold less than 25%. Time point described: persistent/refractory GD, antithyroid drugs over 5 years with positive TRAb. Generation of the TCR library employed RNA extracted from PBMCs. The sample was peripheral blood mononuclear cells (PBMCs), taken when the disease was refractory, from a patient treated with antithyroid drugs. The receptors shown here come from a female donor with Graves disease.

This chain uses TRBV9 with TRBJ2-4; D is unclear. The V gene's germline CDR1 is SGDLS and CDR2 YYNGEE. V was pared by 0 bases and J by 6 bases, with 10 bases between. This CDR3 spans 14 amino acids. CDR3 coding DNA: TGTGCCAGCAGCGTAGGGGGTGATGCAAACATTCAGTACTTC. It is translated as CASSVGGDANIQYF.

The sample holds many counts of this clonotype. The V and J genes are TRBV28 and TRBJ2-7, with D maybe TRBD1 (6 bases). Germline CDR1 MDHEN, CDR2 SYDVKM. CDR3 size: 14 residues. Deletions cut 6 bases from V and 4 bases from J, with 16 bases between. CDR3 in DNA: TGTGCCAGCAGAACCCGACAGGACACTTACGAGCAGTACTTC. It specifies CASRTRQDTYEQYF.

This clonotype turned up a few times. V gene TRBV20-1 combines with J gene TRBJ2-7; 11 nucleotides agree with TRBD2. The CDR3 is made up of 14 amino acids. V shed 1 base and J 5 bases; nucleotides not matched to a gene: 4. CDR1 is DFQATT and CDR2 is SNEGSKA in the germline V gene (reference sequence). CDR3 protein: CSARATSGNHEQYF. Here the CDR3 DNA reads TGCAGTGCTAGAGCGACTAGCGGGAACCACGAGCAGTACTTC.

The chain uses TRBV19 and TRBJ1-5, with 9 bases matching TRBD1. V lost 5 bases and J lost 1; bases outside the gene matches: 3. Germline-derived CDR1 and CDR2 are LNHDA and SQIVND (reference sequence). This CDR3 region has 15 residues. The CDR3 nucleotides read TGTGCCAGTAGTTTCGACAGGGGGAGCAATCAGCCCCAGCATTTT. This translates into CASSFDRGSNQPQHF.

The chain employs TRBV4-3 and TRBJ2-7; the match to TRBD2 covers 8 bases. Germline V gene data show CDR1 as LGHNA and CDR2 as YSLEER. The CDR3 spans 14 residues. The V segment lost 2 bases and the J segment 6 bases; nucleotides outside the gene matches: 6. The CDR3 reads CASSQKSGSGEQYF. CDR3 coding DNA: TGCGCCAGCAGCCAAAAAAGCGGGAGTGGCGAGCAGTACTTC.

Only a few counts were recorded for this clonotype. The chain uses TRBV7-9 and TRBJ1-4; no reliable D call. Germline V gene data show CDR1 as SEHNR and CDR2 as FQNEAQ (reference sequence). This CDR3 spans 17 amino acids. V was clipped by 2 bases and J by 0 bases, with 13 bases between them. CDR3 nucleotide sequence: TGTGCCAGCAGCTTAATTGGCAGAGGAGCAACTAATGAAAAACTGTTTTTT. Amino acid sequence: CASSLIGRGATNEKLFF. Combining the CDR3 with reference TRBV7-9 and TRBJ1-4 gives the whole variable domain DTGVSQNPRHKITKRGQNVTFRCDPISEHNRLYWYRQTLGQGPEFLTYFQNEAQLEKSRLLSDRFSAERPKGSFSTLEIQRTEQGDSAMYLCASSLIGRGATNEKLFFGSGTQLSVL.

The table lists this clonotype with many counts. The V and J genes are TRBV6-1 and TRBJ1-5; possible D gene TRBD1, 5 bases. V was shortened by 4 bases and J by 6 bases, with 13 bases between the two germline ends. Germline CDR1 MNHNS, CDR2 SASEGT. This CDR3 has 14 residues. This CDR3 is CASSVWGDGQPQHF. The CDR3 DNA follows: TGTGCCAGCAGTGTTTGGGGGGACGGTCAGCCCCAGCATTTT.

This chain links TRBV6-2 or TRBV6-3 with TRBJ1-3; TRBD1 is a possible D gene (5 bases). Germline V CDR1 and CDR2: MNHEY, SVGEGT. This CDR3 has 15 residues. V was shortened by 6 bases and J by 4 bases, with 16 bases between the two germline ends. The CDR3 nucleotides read TGTGCCAGCAGGGACCAGGGAGGGCGGGGAAACACCATATATTTT. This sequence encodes CASRDQGGRGNTIYF.